This T cell receptor (beta chain) appears in the sequencing data of a study of cytotoxic CD8 clonotypes in ibrutinib-treated CLL. PBMCs were cryopreserved, and roughly 2 micrograms of genomic DNA from them went into TCR beta libraries. TCRdb keeps only in-frame clones here, not all; method: immunoSEQ multiplex PCR. The sample contains 250,000 or so clones, 60% to 75% of which appear only once. CDR3 size: 17 residues. CDR1 LNHNV and CDR2 YYDKDF come from the germline V gene (reference sequence). The V and J ends lost 8 bases and 0 bases respectively, with 23 bases between them. The chain joins TRBV15 to TRBJ2-7; a possible D gene is TRBD2 (5 bases). The origin of this receptor is a human donor with chronic lymphocytic leukemia. Material: PBMCs, obtained after 24 months of ibrutinib treatment. Written as DNA, the CDR3 is TGTGCCACCTCCAAGAGGGATGCTGAATCCTTCTCCTACGAGCAGTACTTC. This encodes CATSKRDAESFSYEQYF.